This T cell receptor (beta chain) stems from a study of response to subunit inactivated influenza vaccine. Findings and caveats of the study: That few new T cells are recruited by each seasonal influenza vaccination was the authors' suggestion.

Only a few counts were recorded for this clonotype. Antigen specificity is unknown. Trimming stripped 6 bases from V and 3 bases from J, with 12 bases between. Germline V gene sequence: CDR1 MNHEY, CDR2 SMNVEV (reference sequence). This CDR3 is 14 amino acids long. In TCRdb, the RT-PCR reads were re-called with MiXCR into one record per CDR3 protein. This sample carries about 300,000 distinct CDR3 sequences, 21% of them seen once, and the ten largest clones take about a tenth. The clonotype comes from a man between 50 and 69 years old who received an inactivated influenza vaccine. The V gene is TRBV27, the J gene TRBJ2-1; D tentatively reads TRBD1 or TRBD2 (5 bases each). The sequencing here drew on PBMCs from blood, taken less than 22 months after vaccination. The CDR3 coding sequence is TGTGCCAGCAGGGGACCCTTGAACTACAATGAGCAGTTCTTC. Amino acids: CASRGPLNYNEQFF.